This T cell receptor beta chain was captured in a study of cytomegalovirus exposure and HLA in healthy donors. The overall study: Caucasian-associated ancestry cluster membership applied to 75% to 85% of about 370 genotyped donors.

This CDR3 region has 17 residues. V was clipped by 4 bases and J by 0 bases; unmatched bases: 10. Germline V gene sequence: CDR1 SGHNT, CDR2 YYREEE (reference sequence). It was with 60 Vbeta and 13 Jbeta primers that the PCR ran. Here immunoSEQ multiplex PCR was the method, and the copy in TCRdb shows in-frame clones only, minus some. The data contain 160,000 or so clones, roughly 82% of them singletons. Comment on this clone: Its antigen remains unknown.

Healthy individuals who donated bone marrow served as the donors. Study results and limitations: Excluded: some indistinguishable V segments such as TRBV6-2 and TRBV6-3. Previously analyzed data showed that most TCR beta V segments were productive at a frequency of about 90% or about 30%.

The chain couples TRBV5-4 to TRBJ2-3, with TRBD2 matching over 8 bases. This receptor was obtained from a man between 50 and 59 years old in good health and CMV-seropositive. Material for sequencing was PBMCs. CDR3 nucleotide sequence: TGTGCCAGCAGCCTGAGGCTAGCGGGCACTAGCACAGATACGCAGTATTTT. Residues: CASSLRLAGTSTDTQYF.